Given below is one T cell receptor beta chain in context. These data belong to a study of identifying expanded T cells in peripheral blood. Germline assignment: CDR1 SQVTM and CDR2 ANQGSEA. V lost 5 bases and J 4 bases, leaving 26 bases between the germline ends. The CDR3 spans 17 residues. The assay was immunoSEQ multiplex PCR, and TCRdb's table has in-frame clones only and misses some. The sample lists approximately 92,000 clones; 70% to 90% were seen once. The specimen sequenced was blood. This chain links TRBV29-1 with TRBJ2-5, with D maybe TRBD2 (6 bases). This sequence was found in a person aged 18-70 years in good health. As DNA, the CDR3 is TGCAGCGTTAGGGTGGGAGGCTCGTACCTCGCCGCAGAGACCCAGTACTTC. This gives the protein CSVRVGGSYLAAETQYF.